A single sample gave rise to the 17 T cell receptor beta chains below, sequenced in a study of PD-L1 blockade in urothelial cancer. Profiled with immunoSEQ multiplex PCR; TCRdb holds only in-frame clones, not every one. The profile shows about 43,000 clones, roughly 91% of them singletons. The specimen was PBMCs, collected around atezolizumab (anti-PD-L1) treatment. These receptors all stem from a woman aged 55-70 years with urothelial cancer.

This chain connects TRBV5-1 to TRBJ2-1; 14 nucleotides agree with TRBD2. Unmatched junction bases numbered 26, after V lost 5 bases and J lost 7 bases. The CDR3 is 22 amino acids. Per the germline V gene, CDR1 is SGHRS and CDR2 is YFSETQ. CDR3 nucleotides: TGCGCCAGCAGTTCTGGACTAGCGGGGGGCTTCGGTGTGGGCACGGGCAGTAATGAGCAGTTCTTC. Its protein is CASSSGLAGGFGVGTGSNEQFF.

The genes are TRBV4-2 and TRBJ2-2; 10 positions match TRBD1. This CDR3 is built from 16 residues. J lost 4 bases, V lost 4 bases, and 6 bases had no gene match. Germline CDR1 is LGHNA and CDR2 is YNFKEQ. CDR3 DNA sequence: TGTGCCAGCAGCCCCCACGGGACAGGGGTCACCGGGGAGCTGTTTTTT. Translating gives CASSPHGTGVTGELFF.

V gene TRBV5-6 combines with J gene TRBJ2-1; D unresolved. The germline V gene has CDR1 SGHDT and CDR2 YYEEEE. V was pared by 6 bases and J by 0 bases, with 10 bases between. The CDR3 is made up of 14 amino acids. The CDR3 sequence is CASTSPGSYNEQFF. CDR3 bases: TGTGCCAGCACATCGCCGGGCTCCTACAATGAGCAGTTCTTC. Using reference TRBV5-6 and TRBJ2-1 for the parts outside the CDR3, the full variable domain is DAGVTQSPTHLIKTRGQQVTLRCSPKSGHDTVSWYQQALGQGPQFIFQYYEEEERQRGNFPDRFSGHQFPNYSSELNVNALLLGDSALYLCASTSPGSYNEQFFGPGTRLTVL.

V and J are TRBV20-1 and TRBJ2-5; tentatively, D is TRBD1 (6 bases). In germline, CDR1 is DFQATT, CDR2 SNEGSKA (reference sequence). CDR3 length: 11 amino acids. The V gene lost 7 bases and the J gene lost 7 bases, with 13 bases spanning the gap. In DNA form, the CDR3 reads TGCAGTGAGGGGGTTGGGGGGACCCAGTACTTC. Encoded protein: CSEGVGGTQYF.

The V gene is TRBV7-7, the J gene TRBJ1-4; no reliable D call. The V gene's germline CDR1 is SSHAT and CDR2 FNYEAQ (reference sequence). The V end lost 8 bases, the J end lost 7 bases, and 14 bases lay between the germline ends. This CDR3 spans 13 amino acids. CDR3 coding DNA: TGTGCCAGCTCAAGGGAGTACGGTGAAAAACTGTTTTTT. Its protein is CASSREYGEKLFF.

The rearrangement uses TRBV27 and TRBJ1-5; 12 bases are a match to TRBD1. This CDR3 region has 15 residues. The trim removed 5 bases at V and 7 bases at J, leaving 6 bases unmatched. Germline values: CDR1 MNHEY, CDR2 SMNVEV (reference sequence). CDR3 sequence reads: CASSAGTGGFQPQHF. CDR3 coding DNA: TGTGCCAGCAGTGCCGGGACAGGGGGCTTCCAGCCCCAGCATTTT.

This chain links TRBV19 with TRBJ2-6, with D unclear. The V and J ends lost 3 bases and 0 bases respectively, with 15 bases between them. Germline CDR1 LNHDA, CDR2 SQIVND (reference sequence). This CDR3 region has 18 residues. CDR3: CASSMYLMSSSGANVLTF. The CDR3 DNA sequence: TGTGCCAGTAGTATGTATCTGATGAGTAGCTCTGGGGCCAACGTCCTGACTTTC. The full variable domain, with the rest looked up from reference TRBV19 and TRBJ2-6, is DGGITQSPKYLFRKEGQNVTLSCEQNLNHDAMYWYRQDPGQGLRLIYYSQIVNDFQKGDIAEGYSVSREKKESFPLTVTSAQKNPTAFYLCASSMYLMSSSGANVLTFGAGSRLTVL.

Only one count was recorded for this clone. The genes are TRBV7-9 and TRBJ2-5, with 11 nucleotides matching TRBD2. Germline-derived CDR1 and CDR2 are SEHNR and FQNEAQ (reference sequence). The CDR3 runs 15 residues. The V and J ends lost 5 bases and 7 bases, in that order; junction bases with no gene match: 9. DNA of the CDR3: TGTGCCAGCAGCCCTCTAGCGGGGGGTTTTGGGACCCAGTACTTC. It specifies CASSPLAGGFGTQYF.

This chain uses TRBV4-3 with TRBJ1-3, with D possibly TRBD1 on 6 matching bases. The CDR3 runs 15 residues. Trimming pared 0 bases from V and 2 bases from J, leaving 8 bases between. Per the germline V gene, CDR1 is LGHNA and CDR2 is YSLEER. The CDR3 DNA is TGCGCCAGCAGCCAAGATAACAGGGCTGGAAACACCATATATTTT. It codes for CASSQDNRAGNTIYF.

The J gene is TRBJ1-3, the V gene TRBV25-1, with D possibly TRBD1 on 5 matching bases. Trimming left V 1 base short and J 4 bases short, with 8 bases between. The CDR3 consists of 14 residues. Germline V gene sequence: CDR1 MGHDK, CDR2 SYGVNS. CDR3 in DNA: TGTGCCAGCAGTGAATGGGCAGGGGGAAACACCATATATTTT. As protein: CASSEWAGGNTIYF.

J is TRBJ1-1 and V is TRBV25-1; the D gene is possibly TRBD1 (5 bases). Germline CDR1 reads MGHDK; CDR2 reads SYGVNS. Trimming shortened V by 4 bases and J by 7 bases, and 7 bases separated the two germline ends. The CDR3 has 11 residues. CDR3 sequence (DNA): TGTGCCAGCAGTGGGGGACTTGAAGCTTTCTTT. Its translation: CASSGGLEAFF.

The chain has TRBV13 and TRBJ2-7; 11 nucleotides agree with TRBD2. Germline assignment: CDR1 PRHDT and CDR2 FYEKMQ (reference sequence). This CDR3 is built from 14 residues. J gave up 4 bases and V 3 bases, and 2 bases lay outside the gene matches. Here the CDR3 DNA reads TGTGCCAGCAGCTTTAGCGGGGGGGATTACGAGCAGTACTTC. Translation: CASSFSGGDYEQYF.

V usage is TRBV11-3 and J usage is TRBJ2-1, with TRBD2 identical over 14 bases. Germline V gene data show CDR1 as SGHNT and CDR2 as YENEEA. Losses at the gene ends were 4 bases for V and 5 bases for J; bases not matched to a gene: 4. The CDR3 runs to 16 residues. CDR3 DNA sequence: TGTGCCAGCAGCTCGAGACTAGCGGGAGGGCACAATGAGCAGTTCTTC. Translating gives CASSSRLAGGHNEQFF.

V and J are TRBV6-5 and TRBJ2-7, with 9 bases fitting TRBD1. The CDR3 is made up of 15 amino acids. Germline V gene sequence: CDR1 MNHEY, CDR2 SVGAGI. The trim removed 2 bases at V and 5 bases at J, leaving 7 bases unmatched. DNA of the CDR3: TGTGCCAGCAGTTACAAAAGGACAGGGGACCACGAGCAGTACTTC. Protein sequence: CASSYKRTGDHEQYF.

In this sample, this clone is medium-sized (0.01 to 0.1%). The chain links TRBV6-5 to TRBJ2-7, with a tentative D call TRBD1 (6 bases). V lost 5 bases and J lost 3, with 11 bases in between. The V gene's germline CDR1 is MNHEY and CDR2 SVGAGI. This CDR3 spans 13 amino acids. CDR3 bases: TGTGCCAGCAGTACAGGGACCCTCTACGAGCAGTACTTC. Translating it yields CASSTGTLYEQYF.

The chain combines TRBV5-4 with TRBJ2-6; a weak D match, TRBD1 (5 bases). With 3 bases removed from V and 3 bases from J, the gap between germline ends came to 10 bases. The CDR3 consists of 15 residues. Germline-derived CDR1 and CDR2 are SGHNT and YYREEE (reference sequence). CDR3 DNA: TGTGCCAGCAGCTCCACAGGTTTTGGGGCCAACGTCCTGACTTTC. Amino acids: CASSSTGFGANVLTF. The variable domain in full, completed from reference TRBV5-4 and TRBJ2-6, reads ETGVTQSPTHLIKTRGQQVTLRCSSQSGHNTVSWYQQALGQGPQFIFQYYREEENGRGNFPPRFSGLQFPNYSSELNVNALELDDSALYLCASSSTGFGANVLTFGAGSRLTVL.

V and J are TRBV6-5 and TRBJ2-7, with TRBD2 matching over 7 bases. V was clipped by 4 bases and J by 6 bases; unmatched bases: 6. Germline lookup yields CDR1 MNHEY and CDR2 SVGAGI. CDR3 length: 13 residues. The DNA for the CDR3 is TGTGCCAGCAGTTCCAGGGAGGGCGGCGAGCAGTACTTC. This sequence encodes CASSSREGGEQYF.